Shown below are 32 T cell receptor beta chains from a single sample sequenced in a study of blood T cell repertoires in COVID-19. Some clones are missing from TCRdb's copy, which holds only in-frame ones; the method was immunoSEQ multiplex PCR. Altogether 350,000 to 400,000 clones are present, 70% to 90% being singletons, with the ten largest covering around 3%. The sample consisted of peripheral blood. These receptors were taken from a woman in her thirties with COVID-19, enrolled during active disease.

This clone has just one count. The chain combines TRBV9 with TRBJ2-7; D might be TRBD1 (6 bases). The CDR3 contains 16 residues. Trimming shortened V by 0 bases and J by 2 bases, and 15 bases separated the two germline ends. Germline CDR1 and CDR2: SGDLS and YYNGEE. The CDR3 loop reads CASSVEESGATYEQYF. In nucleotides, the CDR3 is TGTGCCAGCAGCGTAGAGGAGTCAGGGGCAACCTACGAGCAGTACTTC. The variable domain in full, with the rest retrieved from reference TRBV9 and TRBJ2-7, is DSGVTQTPKHLITATGQRVTLRCSPRSGDLSVYWYQQSLDQGLQFLIQYYNGEERAKGNILERFSAQQFPDLHSELNLSSLELGDSALYFCASSVEESGATYEQYFGPGTRLTVT.

This CDR3 reads CASGGRPPGEAFF. Written as DNA, the CDR3 is TGTGCCAGCGGTGGGAGGCCCCCCGGAGAAGCTTTCTTT. The rearrangement joins TRBV19 to TRBJ1-1; D gene unclear. V lost 9 bases to trimming and J lost 8 bases, with 19 bases between them. CDR1 LNHDA and CDR2 SQIVND come from the germline V gene (reference sequence). CDR3 length: 13 amino acids. The whole variable domain, filled in from reference TRBV19 and TRBJ1-1, reads DGGITQSPKYLFRKEGQNVTLSCEQNLNHDAMYWYRQDPGQGLRLIYYSQIVNDFQKGDIAEGYSVSREKKESFPLTVTSAQKNPTAFYLCASGGRPPGEAFFGQGTRLTVV.

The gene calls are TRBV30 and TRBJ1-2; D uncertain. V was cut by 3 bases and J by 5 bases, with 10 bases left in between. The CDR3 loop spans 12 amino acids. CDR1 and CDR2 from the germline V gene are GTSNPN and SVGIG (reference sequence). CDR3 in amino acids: CAWRNSIYGYTF. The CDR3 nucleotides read TGTGCCTGGAGGAACAGTATTTATGGCTACACCTTC.

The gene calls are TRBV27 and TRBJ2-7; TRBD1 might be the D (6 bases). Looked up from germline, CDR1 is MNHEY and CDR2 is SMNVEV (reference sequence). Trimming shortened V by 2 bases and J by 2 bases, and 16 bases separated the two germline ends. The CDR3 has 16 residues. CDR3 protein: CASSLGQGGSPYEQYF. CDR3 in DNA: TGTGCCAGCAGTTTAGGTCAAGGGGGTTCCCCCTACGAGCAGTACTTC.

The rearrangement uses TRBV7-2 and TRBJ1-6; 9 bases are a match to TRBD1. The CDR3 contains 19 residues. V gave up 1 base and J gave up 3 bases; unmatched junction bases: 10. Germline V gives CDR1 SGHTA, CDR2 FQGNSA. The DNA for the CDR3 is TGTGCCAGCAGCTTAGTGGCGGCGGGACAGGGTCTCTATAATTCACCCCTCCACTTT. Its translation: CASSLVAAGQGLYNSPLHF. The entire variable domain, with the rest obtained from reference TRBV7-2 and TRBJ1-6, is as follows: GAGVSQSPSNKVTEKGKDVELRCDPISGHTALYWYRQSLGQGLEFLIYFQGNSAPDKSGLPSDRFSAERTGGSVSTLTIQRTQQEDSAVYLCASSLVAAGQGLYNSPLHFGNGTRLTVT.

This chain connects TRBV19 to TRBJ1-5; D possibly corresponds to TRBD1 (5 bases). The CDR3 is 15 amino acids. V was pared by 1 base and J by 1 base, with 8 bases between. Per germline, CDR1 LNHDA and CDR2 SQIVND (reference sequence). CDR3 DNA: TGTGCCAGTAGTATAGCTGCAGGGAGCAATCAGCCCCAGCATTTT. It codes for CASSIAAGSNQPQHF.

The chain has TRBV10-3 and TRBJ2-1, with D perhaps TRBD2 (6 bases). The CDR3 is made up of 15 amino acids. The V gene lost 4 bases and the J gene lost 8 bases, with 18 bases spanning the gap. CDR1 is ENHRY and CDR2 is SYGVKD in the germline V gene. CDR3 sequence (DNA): TGTGCCATCAGTGGGGGACTGACTCCGCCGCATGAGCAGTTCTTC. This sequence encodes CAISGGLTPPHEQFF.

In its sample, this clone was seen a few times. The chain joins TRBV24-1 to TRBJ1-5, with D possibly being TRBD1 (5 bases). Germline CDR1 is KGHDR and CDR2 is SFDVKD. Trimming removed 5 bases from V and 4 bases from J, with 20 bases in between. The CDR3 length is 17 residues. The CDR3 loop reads CATSGGGLTSGNQPQHF. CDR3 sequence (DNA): TGTGCCACCAGTGGGGGCGGGTTGACTAGTGGAAATCAGCCCCAGCATTTT.

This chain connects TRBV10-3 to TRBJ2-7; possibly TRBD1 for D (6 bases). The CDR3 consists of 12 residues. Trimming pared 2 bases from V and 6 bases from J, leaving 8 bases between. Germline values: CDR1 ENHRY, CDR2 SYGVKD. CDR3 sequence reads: CAISEVGGEQYV. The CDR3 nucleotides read TGTGCCATCAGTGAGGTAGGGGGCGAGCAGTACGTC.

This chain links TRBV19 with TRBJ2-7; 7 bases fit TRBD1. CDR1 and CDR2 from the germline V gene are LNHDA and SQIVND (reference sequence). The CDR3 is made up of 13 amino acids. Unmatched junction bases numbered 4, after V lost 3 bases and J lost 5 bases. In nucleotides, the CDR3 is TGTGCCAGTAGTATCCGAACAGGGGACGAGCAGTACTTC. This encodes CASSIRTGDEQYF.

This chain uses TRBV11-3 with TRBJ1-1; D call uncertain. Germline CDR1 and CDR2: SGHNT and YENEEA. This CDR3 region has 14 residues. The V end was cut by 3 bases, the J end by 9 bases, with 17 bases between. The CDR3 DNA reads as TGTGCCAGCAGCTTTCTTACCCGAGGCAGTCAAGCTTTCTTT. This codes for CASSFLTRGSQAFF.

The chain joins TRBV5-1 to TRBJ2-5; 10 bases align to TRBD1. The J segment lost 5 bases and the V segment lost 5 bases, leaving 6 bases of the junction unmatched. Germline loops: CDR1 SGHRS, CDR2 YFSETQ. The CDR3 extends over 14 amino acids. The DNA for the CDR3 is TGCGCCAGCAGATCCGGGACAGGGGATGAGACCCAGTACTTC. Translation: CASRSGTGDETQYF.

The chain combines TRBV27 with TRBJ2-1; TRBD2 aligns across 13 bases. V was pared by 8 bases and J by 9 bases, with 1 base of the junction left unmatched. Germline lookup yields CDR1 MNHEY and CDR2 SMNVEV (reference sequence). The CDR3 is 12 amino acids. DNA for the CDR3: TGTGCCAGCCGGACTAGCGGGAGTGAGCAGTTCTTC. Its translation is CASRTSGSEQFF.

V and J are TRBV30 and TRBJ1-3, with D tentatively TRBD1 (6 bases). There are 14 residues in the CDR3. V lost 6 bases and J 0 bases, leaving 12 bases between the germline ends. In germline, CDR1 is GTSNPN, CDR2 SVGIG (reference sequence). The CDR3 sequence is CACQTGISGNTIYF. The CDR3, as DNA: TGTGCCTGCCAGACAGGCATCTCTGGAAACACCATATATTTT.

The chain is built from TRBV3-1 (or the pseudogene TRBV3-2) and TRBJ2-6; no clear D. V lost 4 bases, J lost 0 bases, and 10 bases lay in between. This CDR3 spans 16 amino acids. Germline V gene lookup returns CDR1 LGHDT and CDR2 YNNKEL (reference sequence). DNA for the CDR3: TGTGCCAGCAGCCTCTCGGGTAACTCTGGGGCCAACGTCCTGACTTTC. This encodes CASSLSGNSGANVLTF.

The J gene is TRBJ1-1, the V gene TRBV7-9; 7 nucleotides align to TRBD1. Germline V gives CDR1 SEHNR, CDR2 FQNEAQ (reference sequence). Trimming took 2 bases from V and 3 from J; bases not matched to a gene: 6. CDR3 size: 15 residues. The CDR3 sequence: CASSLPRDSHTEAFF. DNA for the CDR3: TGTGCCAGCAGCTTACCCCGGGACAGCCACACTGAAGCTTTCTTT.

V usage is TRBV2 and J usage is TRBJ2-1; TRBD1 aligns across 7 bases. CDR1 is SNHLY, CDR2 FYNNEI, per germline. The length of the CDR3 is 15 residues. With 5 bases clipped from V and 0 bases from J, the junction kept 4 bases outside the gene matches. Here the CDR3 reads CASSTDRSSYNEQFF. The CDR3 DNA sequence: TGTGCCAGCAGTACGGACAGGTCCTCCTACAATGAGCAGTTCTTC.

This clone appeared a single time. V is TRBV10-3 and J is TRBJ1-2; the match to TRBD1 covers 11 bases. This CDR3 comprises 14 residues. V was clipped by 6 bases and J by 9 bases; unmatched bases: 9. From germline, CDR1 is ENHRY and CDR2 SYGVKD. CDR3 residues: CAIRRDRGELSYTF. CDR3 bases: TGTGCCATCAGGAGGGACAGGGGGGAGTTAAGCTACACCTTC.

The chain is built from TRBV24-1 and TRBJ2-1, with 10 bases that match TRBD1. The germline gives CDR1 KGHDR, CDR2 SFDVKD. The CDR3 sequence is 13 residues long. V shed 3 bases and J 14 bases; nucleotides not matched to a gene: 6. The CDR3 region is CATSDNPGTGEFF. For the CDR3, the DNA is TGTGCCACCAGTGATAACCCCGGGACAGGGGAGTTCTTC.

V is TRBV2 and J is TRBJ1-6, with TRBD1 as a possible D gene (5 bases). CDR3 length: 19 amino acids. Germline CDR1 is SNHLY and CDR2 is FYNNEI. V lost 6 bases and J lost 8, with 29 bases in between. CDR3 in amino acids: CASSDRRDPSWGSDSPLHF. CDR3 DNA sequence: TGTGCCAGCAGCGACCGGAGGGACCCCTCATGGGGAAGTGATTCACCCCTCCACTTT.

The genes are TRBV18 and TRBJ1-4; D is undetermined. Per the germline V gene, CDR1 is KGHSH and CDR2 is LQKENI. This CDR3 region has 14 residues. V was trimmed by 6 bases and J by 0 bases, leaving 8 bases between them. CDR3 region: CASSTRATNEKLFF. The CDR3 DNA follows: TGTGCCAGCTCTACTCGTGCAACTAATGAAAAACTGTTTTTT.

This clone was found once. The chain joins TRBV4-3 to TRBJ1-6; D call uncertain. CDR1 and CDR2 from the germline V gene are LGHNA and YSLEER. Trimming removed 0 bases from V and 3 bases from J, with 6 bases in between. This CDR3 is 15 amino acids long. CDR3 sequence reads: CASSQERGYNSPLHF. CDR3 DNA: TGCGCCAGCAGCCAAGAGCGCGGCTATAATTCACCCCTCCACTTT.

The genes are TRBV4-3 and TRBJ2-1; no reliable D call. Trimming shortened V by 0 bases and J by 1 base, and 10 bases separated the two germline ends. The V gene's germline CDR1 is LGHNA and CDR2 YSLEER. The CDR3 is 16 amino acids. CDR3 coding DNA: TGCGCCAGCAGCCAAGATGTGAGCTTTTCCTACAATGAGCAGTTCTTC. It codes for CASSQDVSFSYNEQFF.

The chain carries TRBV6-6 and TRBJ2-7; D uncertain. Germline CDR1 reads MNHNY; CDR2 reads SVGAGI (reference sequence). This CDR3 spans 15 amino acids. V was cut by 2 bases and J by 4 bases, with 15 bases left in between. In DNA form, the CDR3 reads TGTGCCAGCAGTTACGGGCCAGAACAAGGATACGAGCAGTACGTC. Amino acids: CASSYGPEQGYEQYV.

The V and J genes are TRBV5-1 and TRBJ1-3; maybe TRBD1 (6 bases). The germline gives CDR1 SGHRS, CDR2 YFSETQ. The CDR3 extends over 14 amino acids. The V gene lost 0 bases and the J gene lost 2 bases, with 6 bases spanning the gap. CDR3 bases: TGCGCCAGCAGCTTGGGGGGGCCTGGAAACACCATATATTTT. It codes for CASSLGGPGNTIYF. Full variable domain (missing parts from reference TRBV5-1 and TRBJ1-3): KAGVTQTPRYLIKTRGQQVTLSCSPISGHRSVSWYQQTPGQGLQFLFEYFSETQRNKGNFPGRFSGRQFSNSRSEMNVSTLELGDSALYLCASSLGGPGNTIYFGEGSWLTVV.

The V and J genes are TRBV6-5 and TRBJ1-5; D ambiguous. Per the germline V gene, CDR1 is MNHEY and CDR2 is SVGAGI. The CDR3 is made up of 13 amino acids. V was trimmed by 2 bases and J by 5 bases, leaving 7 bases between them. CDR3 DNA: TGTGCCAGCAGTTACACAGAATATCAGCCCCAGCATTTT. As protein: CASSYTEYQPQHF.

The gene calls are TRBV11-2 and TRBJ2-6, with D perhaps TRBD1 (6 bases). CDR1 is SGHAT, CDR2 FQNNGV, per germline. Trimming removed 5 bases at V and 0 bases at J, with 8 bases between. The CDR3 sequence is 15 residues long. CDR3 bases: TGTGCCAGCAGCCAGGGGTTCTCTGGGGCCAACGTCCTGACTTTC. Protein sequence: CASSQGFSGANVLTF. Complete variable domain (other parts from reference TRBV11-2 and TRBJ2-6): EAGVAQSPRYKIIEKRQSVAFWCNPISGHATLYWYQQILGQGPKLLIQFQNNGVVDDSQLPKDRFSAERLKGVDSTLKIQPAKLEDSAVYLCASSQGFSGANVLTFGAGSRLTVL.

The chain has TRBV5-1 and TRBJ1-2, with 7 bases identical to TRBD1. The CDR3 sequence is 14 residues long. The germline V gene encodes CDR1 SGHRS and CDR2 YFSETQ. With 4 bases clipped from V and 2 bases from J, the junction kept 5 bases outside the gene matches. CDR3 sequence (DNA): TGCGCCAGCAGCGCCGAAGGGGGCAACTATGGCTACACCTTC. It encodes CASSAEGGNYGYTF.

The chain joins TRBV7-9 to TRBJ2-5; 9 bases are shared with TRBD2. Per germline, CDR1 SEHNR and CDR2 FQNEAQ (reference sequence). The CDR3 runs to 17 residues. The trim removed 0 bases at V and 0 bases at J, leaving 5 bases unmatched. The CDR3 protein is CASSLARGGFNQETQYF. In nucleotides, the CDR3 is TGTGCCAGCAGCTTAGCGCGGGGGGGCTTCAACCAAGAGACCCAGTACTTC.

CDR3 in amino acids: CASRGGAGETQYF. DNA of the CDR3: TGTGCCAGCCGGGGGGGGGCGGGAGAGACCCAGTACTTC. The J gene is TRBJ2-5, the V gene TRBV6-5; 8 bases map to TRBD2. Germline-derived CDR1 and CDR2 are MNHEY and SVGAGI. The CDR3 contains 13 residues. Trimming cost V 8 bases and J 4 bases; bases outside gene matches: 6.

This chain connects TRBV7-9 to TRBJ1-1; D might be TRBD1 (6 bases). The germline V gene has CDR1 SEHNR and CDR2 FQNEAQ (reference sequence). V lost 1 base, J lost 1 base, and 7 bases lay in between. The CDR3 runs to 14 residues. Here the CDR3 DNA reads TGTGCCAGCAGCTTAGTGGGGGCGAACACTGAAGCTTTCTTT. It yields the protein CASSLVGANTEAFF.

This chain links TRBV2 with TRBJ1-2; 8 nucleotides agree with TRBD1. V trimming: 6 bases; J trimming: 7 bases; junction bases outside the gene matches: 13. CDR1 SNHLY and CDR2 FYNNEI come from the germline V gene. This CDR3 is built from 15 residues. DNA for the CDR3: TGTGCCAGCAGGGGGATAAGGACAGGGCCCTCTGGCTACACCTTC. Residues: CASRGIRTGPSGYTF.